These T cell receptor beta chains were read from a single sample in a study of OX40 agonist ivuxolimab in advanced cancers. TCRdb's copy holds only in-frame clones and misses some; the assay was immunoSEQ multiplex PCR. The repertoire holds about 58,000 clones, roughly nine tenths seen once, with over 9% in the top ten. The material sequenced was CD4+ or CD8+ T cells sorted from blood, taken in a trial of the OX40 agonist ivuxolimab. All receptors derive from an adult with an advanced solid tumor such as melanoma, head and neck, liver or kidney cancer. CDR3s include the opening cysteine and the closing phenylalanine or tryptophan. A D gene is named only where the DNA matches it firmly. Clone size is stated in some rows and not others, as once, few, many or a class when expanded.

abundance	v_gene	d_gene	j_gene	CDR3nt	CDR3aa
-	TRBV27	TRBD1	TRBJ2-7	TGTGCCAGCAGTCCCACCGGGACAGGAGGATACGAGCAGTACTTC	CASSPTGTGGYEQYF
-	TRBV27	TRBD1	TRBJ2-1	TGTGCCAGCAGTTGGCGGGACAGGGGGGACAATGAGCAGTTCTTC	CASSWRDRGDNEQFF
-	TRBV5-1	-	TRBJ2-6	TGCGCCAGCATCGATAGGACGGGATCTGGGGCCAACGTCCTGACTTTC	CASIDRTGSGANVLTF
-	TRBV18	-	TRBJ2-3	TGTGCCAGCTCACCACGTGCTCCAACGAGGGAAGGAGATACGCAGTATTTT	CASSPRAPTREGDTQYF
-	TRBV6-1	-	TRBJ1-5	TGTGCCAGCAGTACGTGGATGAGCAATCAGCCCCAGCATTTT	CASSTWMSNQPQHF
large	TRBV5-1	-	TRBJ2-7	TGCGCCAGCAGCTTGGAGCCGGGGTCAGCCTACGAGCAGTACTTC	CASSLEPGSAYEQYF
-	TRBV6-5	-	TRBJ2-1	TGTGCCAGCAGTTACACCCTGGGCAACTACAATGAGCAGTTCTTC	CASSYTLGNYNEQFF
-	TRBV30	-	TRBJ1-1	TGTGCCTGGAGTGTACAATGGGAAGCTTTCTTT	CAWSVQWEAFF
few	TRBV4-2	TRBD2	TRBJ2-7	TGTGCCAGCAGCCAAGTGGGCGGGAGGACCTACGAGCAGTACTTC	CASSQVGGRTYEQYF
-	TRBV13	-	TRBJ1-2	TGTGCCAGCAGCCCCGGGACGGTCTATGGCTACACCTTC	CASSPGTVYGYTF
-	TRBV7-6	-	TRBJ2-3	TGTGCCAGCAGCTTAGCTTTTGCGGGTAGCACAGATACGCAGTATTTT	CASSLAFAGSTDTQYF
-	TRBV9	-	TRBJ1-1	TGTGCCAGCAGCGTAGAAGAGAGCTTCATGAACACTGAAGCTTTCTTT	CASSVEESFMNTEAFF
-	TRBV7-2	TRBD1	TRBJ2-7	TGTGCCAGCTACCTCCCGGGACAGACAACCTACGAGCAGTACTTC	CASYLPGQTTYEQYF
-	TRBV5-6	-	TRBJ1-1	TGTGCCAGCAGCCCCGGACGGCTGAACACTGAAGCTTTCTTT	CASSPGRLNTEAFF
-	TRBV6-5	-	TRBJ2-2	TGTGCCAGCAGTTACTCGACACTGACCGGGGAGCTGTTTTTT	CASSYSTLTGELFF
few	TRBV2	-	TRBJ1-1	TGTGCCAGCAGCAGGGGTGAGGGTGAAGCTTTCTTT	CASSRGEGEAFF
few	TRBV12-5	-	TRBJ1-2	TGTGCTAGTGGTCTCAGGGGCTATGGCTACACCTTC	CASGLRGYGYTF
-	TRBV7-9	-	TRBJ2-3	TGTGCCAGCAGCCAAAGCACCGAGCAGTATTTT	CASSQSTEQYF
-	TRBV6-5	-	TRBJ1-5	TGTGCCAGCGCCCCCTTGCGGCGCAATCAGCCCCAGCATTTT	CASAPLRRNQPQHF
-	TRBV28	-	TRBJ1-2	TGTGCCAGCAGTACTTATTCGGGCCTCTATGGCTACACCTTC	CASSTYSGLYGYTF
-	TRBV7-6	-	TRBJ2-5	TGTGCCAGCAGCTTACCCCGGGAGACCCAGTACTTC	CASSLPRETQYF
-	TRBV4-1	-	TRBJ2-1	TGCGCCAGCAGCCAAGATCGGGCTTACAATGAGCAGTTCTTC	CASSQDRAYNEQFF
-	TRBV10-2	-	TRBJ1-2	TGCGCCAGCAGTGAAGGGGGGCGCGTCGGGAGAGGTGATGGCTACACCTTC	CASSEGGRVGRGDGYTF
-	TRBV27	TRBD1	TRBJ2-5	TGTGCCAGCAGCCGATTACAGGGGGTAGGTTTAGAGACCCAGTACTTC	CASSRLQGVGLETQYF
-	TRBV5-1	-	TRBJ2-1	TGCGCCAGCAGCTTGGCGGGCAGGGCCGGGGATGAGCAGTTCTTC	CASSLAGRAGDEQFF
-	TRBV18	TRBD1	TRBJ1-1	TGTGCCAGCTCACCTCCGGGACAGAGGATGAACACTGAAGCTTTCTTT	CASSPPGQRMNTEAFF
-	TRBV4-1	TRBD2	TRBJ2-1	TGCGCCAGCAGCGGGCGGGAGGGCCGGGATGAGCAGTTCTTC	CASSGREGRDEQFF
-	TRBV7-9	-	TRBJ2-6	TGTGCCAGCAGCCCGGTGTCTGGGGCCAACGTCCTGACTTTC	CASSPVSGANVLTF
once	TRBV10-3	TRBD2	TRBJ2-2	TGTGCCATCGATGGAAGCGGGAGGGCGAACACCGGGGAGCTGTTTTTT	CAIDGSGRANTGELFF
-	TRBV9	TRBD2	TRBJ2-3	TGTGCCAGCAGCGCCGGAGCGGGGAGCACAGATACGCAGTATTTT	CASSAGAGSTDTQYF
-	TRBV2	-	TRBJ2-5	TGTGCCAGCAGTGATATAGCGGCCACAGAGACCCAGTACTTC	CASSDIAATETQYF
-	TRBV30	-	TRBJ1-5	TGTGCCTGGAGCCAGGACGATAGCAATCAGCCCCAGCATTTT	CAWSQDDSNQPQHF
-	TRBV4-3	-	TRBJ2-2	TGCGCCAGCAGCCAAGAAAGGGGCTGGGCCGGGGAGCTGTTTTTT	CASSQERGWAGELFF
-	TRBV7-9	TRBD1	TRBJ1-5	TGTGCCAGCAGCTATGGGGTGTTGGGGGACAGGCATCAGCCCCAGCATTTT	CASSYGVLGDRHQPQHF
once	TRBV29-1	TRBD1	TRBJ1-2	TGCAGCGTTGTGGGGACAGGGTATGGCTACACCTTC	CSVVGTGYGYTF
-	TRBV28	-	TRBJ2-1	TGTGCCAGCAGTTTAGTAGGCATCCGCAGTGGGAGCTCCTACAATGAGCAGTTCTTC	CASSLVGIRSGSSYNEQFF
-	TRBV27	-	TRBJ1-5	TGTGCCAGCAGTTTATGGGGGGCGACCTCCAATCAGCCCCAGCATTTT	CASSLWGATSNQPQHF
-	TRBV27	-	TRBJ2-2	TGTGCCAGCAGTTTATCGAAGGAACCGGCCGGGGAGCTGTTTTTT	CASSLSKEPAGELFF
few	TRBV28	TRBD2	TRBJ2-1	TGTGCCAGCAGTCAGCTAGCGGGAGGGCCCAGGAATGAGCAGTTCTTC	CASSQLAGGPRNEQFF
once	TRBV5-6	TRBD1	TRBJ2-1	TGTGCCAGCAGCTTAGTACAGGGGGTCTACAATGAGCAGTTCTTC	CASSLVQGVYNEQFF
-	TRBV27	TRBD1	TRBJ1-4	TGTGCCAGCAGTTCAGATGACAGGGGCAGCGGAAAACTGTTTTTT	CASSSDDRGSGKLFF
-	TRBV27	-	TRBJ1-1	TGTGCCAGCAGTTTAGGGGGGCTCACTGAAGCTTTCTTT	CASSLGGLTEAFF
-	TRBV15	-	TRBJ2-7	TGTGCCACCAGCAGAATCTCAGGGTCGTCGGCCGAGCAGTACTTC	CATSRISGSSAEQYF
-	TRBV2	-	TRBJ2-1	TGTGCCAGTTCTCTCGGGACTTTTAACAATGAGCAGTTCTTC	CASSLGTFNNEQFF
-	TRBV6-5	-	TRBJ1-1	TGTGCCAGCAGTTACTCGGAGGGAGGGAACTCTGAAGCTTTCTTT	CASSYSEGGNSEAFF